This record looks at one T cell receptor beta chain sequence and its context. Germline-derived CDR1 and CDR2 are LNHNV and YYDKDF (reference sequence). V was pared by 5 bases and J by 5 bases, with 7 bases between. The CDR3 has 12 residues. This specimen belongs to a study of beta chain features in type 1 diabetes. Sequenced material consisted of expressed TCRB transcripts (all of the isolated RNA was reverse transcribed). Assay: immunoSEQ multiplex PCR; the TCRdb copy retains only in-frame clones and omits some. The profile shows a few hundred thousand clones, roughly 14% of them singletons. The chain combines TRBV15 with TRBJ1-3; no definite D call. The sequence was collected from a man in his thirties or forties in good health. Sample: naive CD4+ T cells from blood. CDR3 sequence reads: CATSSHRNTIYF. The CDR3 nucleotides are TGTGCCACCAGCTCGCATAGAAACACCATATATTTT.